These 13 T cell receptor beta chains were all obtained from the same sample, sequenced in a study of CXCR3-negative and CXCR3-positive naive CD8 T cells. cDNA libraries for TRB were generated by 5' RACE incorporating UMI labels. TCRdb re-called the 5' RACE reads; every CDR3 protein appears as one record, without DNA. The listing contains 75,000 to 95,000 distinct CDR3 sequences. Sequencing used naive CXCR3- CD8+ T cells from blood. The subset denotes: CD45RO-CCR7+CD27+CD95- naive CD8+ T cells lacking CXCR3 (TNR3-). The receptors were gathered from a human donor in good health. Some clones in this sample may be carry-over from other donors' samples.

The chain couples TRBV5-1 to TRBJ1-5; TCRdb reports TRBD1, a call that lacks DNA to check it against. The germline gives CDR1 SGHRS, CDR2 YFSETQ. This CDR3 is built from 14 residues. This chain's CDR3 is CASSPVGGNQPQHF. Looking up the rest from reference TRBV5-1 and TRBJ1-5 gives the full variable domain: KAGVTQTPRYLIKTRGQQVTLSCSPISGHRSVSWYQQTPGQGLQFLFEYFSETQRNKGNFPGRFSGRQFSNSRSEMNVSTLELGDSALYLCASSPVGGNQPQHFGDGTRLSIL.

The gene calls are TRBV4-2 and TRBJ2-7. The germline V gene encodes CDR1 LGHNA and CDR2 YNFKEQ. This CDR3 spans 15 amino acids. CDR3 amino acids: CASSQGAQVTYEQYF.

The chain joins TRBV5-1 to TRBJ1-1. CDR1 and CDR2 (germline): SGHRS, YFSETQ. CDR3 size: 12 residues. The chain's CDR3 is CASSLEGTEAFF.

This chain's CDR3 is CSANREDTQYF. The rearrangement uses TRBV20-1 and TRBJ2-3; the D call of TRBD1 rests on TCRdb alone, since no DNA is present to check it. There are 11 residues in the CDR3. The V gene's germline CDR1 is DFQATT and CDR2 SNEGSKA (reference sequence).

This chain connects TRBV7-9 to TRBJ1-1. The CDR3 has 14 amino acids. Germline lookup yields CDR1 SEHNR and CDR2 FQNEAQ (reference sequence). The CDR3 spells CASSSSVGNTEAFF.

The chain is built from TRBV29-1 and TRBJ2-3. Germline values: CDR1 SQVTM, CDR2 ANQGSEA. The CDR3 runs 14 residues. This CDR3 is CSVEMIIPADTQYF.

This chain links TRBV28 with TRBJ2-1; checking the TCRdb D call of TRBD2 is not possible without DNA. Per germline, CDR1 MDHEN and CDR2 SYDVKM. This CDR3 comprises 14 residues. CDR3 sequence reads: CASSSVADYNEQFF.

CDR3 in amino acids: CATSRDIWDAGTGEPYEQYF. The chain joins TRBV15 to TRBJ2-7; lacking DNA, the TRBD1 call made by TCRdb goes unchecked. The germline CDR1 and CDR2 sequences are LNHNV and YYDKDF (reference sequence). The CDR3 spans 20 residues.

The chain recombines TRBV6-2 or TRBV6-3 with TRBJ2-5. CDR1 and CDR2 (germline): MNHEY, SVGEGT. The CDR3 extends over 14 amino acids. The CDR3 loop is CASSYLAAEETQYF.

V gene TRBV29-1 combines with J gene TRBJ2-3; the TCRdb call, TRBD2, lacks DNA for checking. The length of the CDR3 is 17 residues. Germline CDR1 is SQVTM and CDR2 is ANQGSEA. CDR3 in amino acids: CSVEDLAGGVGTDTQYF.

The CDR3 loop is CASSSSVGTQYF. The chain is built from TRBV7-9 and TRBJ2-5. This CDR3 is built from 12 residues. Germline V gene sequence: CDR1 SEHNR, CDR2 FQNEAQ (reference sequence).

The rearrangement joins TRBV28 to TRBJ1-1. This CDR3 contains 16 residues. The germline V gene has CDR1 MDHEN and CDR2 SYDVKM. CDR3 in amino acids: CASSLSSRQPYTEAFF.

The chain employs TRBV20-1 and TRBJ2-7; TCRdb's assignment of TRBD1 cannot be checked, as there is no DNA. The CDR3 has 15 residues. In germline, CDR1 is DFQATT, CDR2 SNEGSKA (reference sequence). The CDR3 is CSARGGTGIFYEQYF.